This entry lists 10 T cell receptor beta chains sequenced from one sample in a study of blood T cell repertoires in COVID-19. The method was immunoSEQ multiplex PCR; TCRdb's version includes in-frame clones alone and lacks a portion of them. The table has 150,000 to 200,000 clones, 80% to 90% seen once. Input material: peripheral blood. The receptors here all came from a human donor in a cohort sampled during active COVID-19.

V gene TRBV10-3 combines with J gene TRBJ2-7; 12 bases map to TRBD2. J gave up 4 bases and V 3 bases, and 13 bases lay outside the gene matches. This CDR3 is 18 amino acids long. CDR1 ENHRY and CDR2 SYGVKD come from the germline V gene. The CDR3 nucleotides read TGTGCCATCAGTGAACCAATTAAGACTAGCGGGAGCCAGTACGAGCAGTACTTC. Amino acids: CAISEPIKTSGSQYEQYF.

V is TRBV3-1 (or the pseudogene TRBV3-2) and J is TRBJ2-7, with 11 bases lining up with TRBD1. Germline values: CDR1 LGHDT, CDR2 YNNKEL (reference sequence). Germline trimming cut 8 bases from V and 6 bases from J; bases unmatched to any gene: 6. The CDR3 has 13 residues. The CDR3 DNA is TGTGCCAGCTGTCGGACAGGGGGCAGCGAGCAGTACTTC. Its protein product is CASCRTGGSEQYF.

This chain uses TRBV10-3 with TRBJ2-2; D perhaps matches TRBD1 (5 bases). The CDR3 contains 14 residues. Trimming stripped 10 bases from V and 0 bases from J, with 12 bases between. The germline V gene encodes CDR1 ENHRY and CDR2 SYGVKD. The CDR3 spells CATRTTANTGELFF. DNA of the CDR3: TGTGCCACCAGGACAACGGCGAACACCGGGGAGCTGTTTTTT.

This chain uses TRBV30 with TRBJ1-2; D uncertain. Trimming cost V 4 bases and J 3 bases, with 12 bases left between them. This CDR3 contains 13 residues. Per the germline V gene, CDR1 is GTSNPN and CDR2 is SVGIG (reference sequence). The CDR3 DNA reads TGTGCCTGGAACACGGGCGGGGACTATGGCTACACCTTC. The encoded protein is CAWNTGGDYGYTF.

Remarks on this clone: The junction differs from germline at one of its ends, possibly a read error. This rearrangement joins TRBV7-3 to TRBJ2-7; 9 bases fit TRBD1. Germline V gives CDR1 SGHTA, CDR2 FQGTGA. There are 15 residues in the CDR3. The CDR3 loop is CASSVTGQGTYEQYF. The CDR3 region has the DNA TGTGCCAGCAGCGTAACGGGACAGGGCACCTACGAGCAGTACTTC. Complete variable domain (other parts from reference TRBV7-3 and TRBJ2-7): GAGVSQTPSNKVTEKGKYVELRCDPISGHTALYWYRQSLGQGPEFLIYFQGTGAADDSGLPNDRFFAVRPEGSVSTLKIQRTERGDSAVYLCASSVTGQGTYEQYFGPGTRLTVT.

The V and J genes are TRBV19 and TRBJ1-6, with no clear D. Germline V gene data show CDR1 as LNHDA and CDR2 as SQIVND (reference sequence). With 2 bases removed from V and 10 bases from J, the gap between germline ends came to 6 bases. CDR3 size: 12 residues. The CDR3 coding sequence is TGTGCCAGTAGTATACCCCTCTCACCCCTCCACTTT. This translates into CASSIPLSPLHF.

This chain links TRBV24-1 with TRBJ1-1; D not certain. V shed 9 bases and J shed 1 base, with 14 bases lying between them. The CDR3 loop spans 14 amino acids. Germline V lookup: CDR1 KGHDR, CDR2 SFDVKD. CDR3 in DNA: TGTGCCACCCGCCCGGGAGGCGCGAACACTGAAGCTTTCTTT. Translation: CATRPGGANTEAFF.

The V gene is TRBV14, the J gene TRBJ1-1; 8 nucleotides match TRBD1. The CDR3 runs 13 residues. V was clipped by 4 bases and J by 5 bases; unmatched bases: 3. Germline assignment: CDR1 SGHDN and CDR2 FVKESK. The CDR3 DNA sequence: TGTGCCAGCAGCCTAACAGGGGGGACTGAAGCTTTCTTT. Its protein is CASSLTGGTEAFF.

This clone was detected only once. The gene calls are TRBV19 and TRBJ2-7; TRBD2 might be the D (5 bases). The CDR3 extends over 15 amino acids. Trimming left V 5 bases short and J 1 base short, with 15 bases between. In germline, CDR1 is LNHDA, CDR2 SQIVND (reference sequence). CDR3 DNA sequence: TGTGCCAGTAGTGCGGCGGAGGTTGTATCCTACGAGCAGTACTTC. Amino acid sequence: CASSAAEVVSYEQYF.

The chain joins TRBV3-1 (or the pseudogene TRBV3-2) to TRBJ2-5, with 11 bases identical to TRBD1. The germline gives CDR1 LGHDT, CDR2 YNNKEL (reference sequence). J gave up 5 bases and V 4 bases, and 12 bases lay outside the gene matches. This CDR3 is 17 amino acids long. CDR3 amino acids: CASSPRMGQGVRETQYF. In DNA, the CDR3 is TGTGCCAGCAGCCCTCGAATGGGACAGGGGGTCCGGGAGACCCAGTACTTC.